This is a list of T cell receptor beta chains from one sample in a study of blood T cell repertoires in COVID-19. TCRdb's copy holds only in-frame clones and misses some; the assay was immunoSEQ multiplex PCR. The table lists hundreds of thousands of clones, roughly 91% of them singletons. Sequenced material: PBMCs or T cells enriched from blood (not recorded which). The receptors derive from a young woman who had recovered from COVID-19. Each CDR3 is given with its conserved first and last residue. The order of the fields is CDR3 length, clone size, V gene, D gene, J gene, CDR3 protein, CDR3 DNA. D genes are given only for firm matches. Clone size, where shown, is once, few, many, or a class for clones that have expanded.

cdr3_length: 11
clone_size: .
v_call: TRBV5-3
d_call: .
j_call: TRBJ1-4
cdr3_aa: CARKRGEKLFF
cdr3_nt: TGTGCCAGAAAGCGAGGTGAAAAACTGTTTTTT

cdr3_length: 12
clone_size: .
v_call: TRBV29-1
d_call: TRBD1
j_call: TRBJ1-1
cdr3_aa: CSADRMYTEAFF
cdr3_nt: TGCAGCGCGGACAGGATGTACACTGAAGCTTTCTTT

cdr3_length: 14
clone_size: .
v_call: TRBV10-3
d_call: TRBD1
j_call: TRBJ2-1
cdr3_aa: CAIRLDREYNEQFF
cdr3_nt: TGTGCCATCAGATTGGACAGGGAGTACAATGAGCAGTTCTTC

cdr3_length: 18
clone_size: .
v_call: TRBV7-2
d_call: TRBD2
j_call: TRBJ2-6
cdr3_aa: CASSKGLAGGSGANVLTF
cdr3_nt: TGTGCCAGCAGCAAGGGACTAGCGGGAGGGTCTGGGGCCAACGTCCTGACTTTC

cdr3_length: 17
clone_size: .
v_call: TRBV19
d_call: TRBD1
j_call: TRBJ2-1
cdr3_aa: CASSKPAGTGVYNEQFF
cdr3_nt: TGTGCCAGTAGTAAACCCGCCGGGACAGGCGTCTACAATGAGCAGTTCTTC

cdr3_length: 15
clone_size: few
v_call: TRBV28
d_call: .
j_call: TRBJ1-6
cdr3_aa: CASRRTGFYNSPLHF
cdr3_nt: TGTGCCAGCAGAAGAACAGGGTTCTATAATTCACCCCTCCACTTT

cdr3_length: 13
clone_size: few
v_call: TRBV28
d_call: TRBD1
j_call: TRBJ2-7
cdr3_aa: CASSFQGVGEQYF
cdr3_nt: TGTGCCAGCAGTTTCCAGGGGGTGGGGGAGCAGTACTTC

cdr3_length: 15
clone_size: .
v_call: TRBV24-1
d_call: TRBD1
j_call: TRBJ1-6
cdr3_aa: CATSRPWDRALPLHF
cdr3_nt: TGTGCCACCAGTCGACCTTGGGACAGGGCTCTTCCCCTCCACTTT

cdr3_length: 16
clone_size: .
v_call: TRBV7-9
d_call: TRBD1
j_call: TRBJ1-4
cdr3_aa: CASSGSRDRGYEKLFF
cdr3_nt: TGTGCCAGCAGCGGGAGCCGGGACAGGGGTTATGAAAAACTGTTTTTT

cdr3_length: 11
clone_size: .
v_call: TRBV5-8
d_call: .
j_call: TRBJ2-1
cdr3_aa: CASRPSYEQFF
cdr3_nt: TGTGCCAGCAGGCCTAGTTATGAGCAGTTCTTC

cdr3_length: 15
clone_size: .
v_call: TRBV19
d_call: .
j_call: TRBJ1-4
cdr3_aa: CASSMDGRVYEKLFF
cdr3_nt: TGTGCCAGTAGTATGGACGGCAGGGTATATGAAAAACTGTTTTTT

cdr3_length: 17
clone_size: .
v_call: TRBV5-1
d_call: TRBD2
j_call: TRBJ2-7
cdr3_aa: CASSLAMSTSGTYEQYF
cdr3_nt: TGCGCCAGCAGCCTGGCCATGTCGACTAGCGGGACGTACGAGCAGTACTTC

cdr3_length: 14
clone_size: .
v_call: TRBV6-2/TRBV6-3
d_call: TRBD1
j_call: TRBJ1-2
cdr3_aa: CASSRTGQGYGYTF
cdr3_nt: TGTGCCAGCAGCCGCACTGGACAGGGTTACGGCTACACCTTC

cdr3_length: 14
clone_size: .
v_call: TRBV19
d_call: TRBD1
j_call: TRBJ1-5
cdr3_aa: CASSPQGAKGPQHF
cdr3_nt: TGTGCCAGTAGTCCTCAGGGGGCTAAGGGGCCCCAGCATTTT

cdr3_length: 16
clone_size: .
v_call: TRBV19
d_call: .
j_call: TRBJ2-1
cdr3_aa: CASRMVADISYNEQFF
cdr3_nt: TGTGCCAGTAGGATGGTGGCTGACATCTCCTACAATGAGCAGTTCTTC

cdr3_length: 16
clone_size: .
v_call: TRBV13
d_call: .
j_call: TRBJ1-6
cdr3_aa: CASRSGGSLDNSPLHF
cdr3_nt: TGTGCCAGCCGCTCTGGGGGGAGTCTCGATAATTCACCCCTCCACTTT

cdr3_length: 18
clone_size: .
v_call: TRBV5-1
d_call: TRBD1
j_call: TRBJ1-6
cdr3_aa: CASSSDLQGSSYNSPLHF
cdr3_nt: TGCGCCAGCAGCTCGGATTTACAGGGGAGCTCCTATAATTCACCCCTCCACTTT

cdr3_length: 14
clone_size: .
v_call: TRBV7-2
d_call: .
j_call: TRBJ2-5
cdr3_aa: CASSLVASKETQYF
cdr3_nt: TGTGCCAGCAGCTTAGTTGCGAGCAAAGAGACCCAGTACTTC

cdr3_length: 14
clone_size: .
v_call: TRBV11-2
d_call: TRBD2
j_call: TRBJ2-7
cdr3_aa: CASSLGEGTYEQYF
cdr3_nt: TGTGCCAGCAGCTTAGGGGAGGGGACCTACGAGCAGTACTTC

cdr3_length: 17
clone_size: .
v_call: TRBV4-3
d_call: TRBD1
j_call: TRBJ1-4
cdr3_aa: CASSRGQGAAANEKLFF
cdr3_nt: TGCGCCAGCAGCCGCGGACAGGGGGCGGCGGCTAATGAAAAACTGTTTTTT

cdr3_length: 14
clone_size: .
v_call: TRBV2
d_call: TRBD1
j_call: TRBJ1-2
cdr3_aa: CASNTGGSGYGYTF
cdr3_nt: TGTGCCAGCAACACAGGGGGCTCGGGCTATGGCTACACCTTC

cdr3_length: 16
clone_size: once
v_call: TRBV27
d_call: TRBD1
j_call: TRBJ1-2
cdr3_aa: CASSLYPGQGLSGHTF
cdr3_nt: TGTGCCAGCAGTTTATATCCCGGACAGGGTTTAAGTGGCCACACCTTC

cdr3_length: 17
clone_size: .
v_call: TRBV5-5
d_call: .
j_call: TRBJ2-2
cdr3_aa: CASSLTPDSANTGELFF
cdr3_nt: TGTGCCAGCAGCCTGACCCCTGACAGCGCGAACACCGGGGAGCTGTTTTTT

cdr3_length: 14
clone_size: .
v_call: TRBV4-1
d_call: .
j_call: TRBJ1-1
cdr3_aa: CASSDGGSNTEAFF
cdr3_nt: TGCGCCAGCAGCGACGGAGGTTCGAACACTGAAGCTTTCTTT

cdr3_length: 14
clone_size: once
v_call: TRBV27
d_call: .
j_call: TRBJ2-7
cdr3_aa: CASSLRGRTYEQYF
cdr3_nt: TGTGCCAGCAGTTTACGTGGCAGAACCTACGAGCAGTACTTC

cdr3_length: 14
clone_size: .
v_call: TRBV5-1
d_call: .
j_call: TRBJ1-3
cdr3_aa: CASSPLYSGNTIYF
cdr3_nt: TGCGCCAGCAGCCCCCTTTACTCTGGAAACACCATATATTTT

cdr3_length: 14
clone_size: .
v_call: TRBV19
d_call: TRBD2
j_call: TRBJ2-3
cdr3_aa: CASSWGTSLGTQYF
cdr3_nt: TGTGCCAGTAGTTGGGGGACTAGTCTGGGTACGCAGTATTTT

cdr3_length: 13
clone_size: .
v_call: TRBV10-1
d_call: .
j_call: TRBJ2-3
cdr3_aa: CASSESRTDTQYF
cdr3_nt: TGCGCCAGCAGTGAGTCGAGGACAGATACGCAGTATTTT

cdr3_length: 13
clone_size: .
v_call: TRBV30
d_call: .
j_call: TRBJ2-7
cdr3_aa: CAWSGTSLLEQYF
cdr3_nt: TGTGCCTGGAGTGGTACTAGCTTATTGGAGCAGTACTTC

cdr3_length: 14
clone_size: .
v_call: TRBV19
d_call: .
j_call: TRBJ2-5
cdr3_aa: CASSISAIQETQYF
cdr3_nt: TGTGCCAGTAGTATATCAGCGATCCAAGAGACCCAGTACTTC

cdr3_length: 15
clone_size: .
v_call: TRBV18
d_call: .
j_call: TRBJ1-1
cdr3_aa: CASSPFGQGGTEAFF
cdr3_nt: TGTGCCAGCTCACCATTTGGGCAGGGAGGCACTGAAGCTTTCTTT

cdr3_length: 19
clone_size: .
v_call: TRBV12-5
d_call: TRBD2
j_call: TRBJ2-3
cdr3_aa: CASAPPAGTRGRGDDTQYF
cdr3_nt: TGTGCTAGTGCCCCCCCGGCCGGGACTAGGGGGAGAGGGGACGATACGCAGTATTTT

cdr3_length: 15
clone_size: .
v_call: TRBV28
d_call: .
j_call: TRBJ2-1
cdr3_aa: CASSLKWEVYNEQFF
cdr3_nt: TGTGCCAGCAGTTTAAAGTGGGAGGTTTACAATGAGCAGTTCTTC

cdr3_length: 14
clone_size: .
v_call: TRBV15
d_call: TRBD1
j_call: TRBJ2-4
cdr3_aa: CATSRKTGIDIQYF
cdr3_nt: TGTGCCACCAGCAGAAAGACAGGGATCGACATTCAGTACTTC

cdr3_length: 16
clone_size: .
v_call: TRBV28
d_call: TRBD1
j_call: TRBJ2-5
cdr3_aa: CASSLPSGQGHETQYF
cdr3_nt: TGTGCCAGCAGTTTACCATCCGGACAGGGACACGAGACCCAGTACTTC

cdr3_length: 15
clone_size: .
v_call: TRBV30
d_call: .
j_call: TRBJ2-2
cdr3_aa: CAWHGGRAITGELFF
cdr3_nt: TGTGCCTGGCATGGGGGGAGAGCGATCACCGGGGAGCTGTTTTTT

cdr3_length: 16
clone_size: .
v_call: TRBV7-9
d_call: .
j_call: TRBJ2-2
cdr3_aa: CASSLLGHRNTGELFF
cdr3_nt: TGTGCCAGCAGCTTATTGGGACATAGGAACACCGGGGAGCTGTTTTTT

cdr3_length: 15
clone_size: .
v_call: TRBV2
d_call: TRBD2
j_call: TRBJ2-3
cdr3_aa: CASSSSGISTDTQYF
cdr3_nt: TGTGCCAGCAGCTCTAGCGGGATAAGCACAGATACGCAGTATTTT

cdr3_length: 15
clone_size: once
v_call: TRBV10-3
d_call: .
j_call: TRBJ2-3
cdr3_aa: CAISESERVTDTQYF
cdr3_nt: TGTGCCATCAGTGAGTCCGAGCGGGTCACAGATACGCAGTATTTT

cdr3_length: 16
clone_size: .
v_call: TRBV19
d_call: TRBD1
j_call: TRBJ2-2
cdr3_aa: CASSPEGQGITGELFF
cdr3_nt: TGTGCCAGTAGTCCAGAGGGACAGGGGATAACCGGGGAGCTGTTTTTT

cdr3_length: 13
clone_size: .
v_call: TRBV12-3/TRBV12-4
d_call: .
j_call: TRBJ2-1
cdr3_aa: CASSLALGVGQFF
cdr3_nt: TGTGCCAGCAGTTTAGCGCTCGGGGTGGGGCAGTTCTTC

cdr3_length: 15
clone_size: .
v_call: TRBV10-1
d_call: .
j_call: TRBJ2-7
cdr3_aa: CASSRVLTSREGQYF
cdr3_nt: TGCGCCAGCAGCCGAGTCCTAACTAGCCGAGAGGGGCAGTACTTC

cdr3_length: 14
clone_size: .
v_call: TRBV19
d_call: .
j_call: TRBJ2-7
cdr3_aa: CATSRDWDFYEQYF
cdr3_nt: TGTGCCACTTCGAGGGACTGGGACTTCTACGAGCAGTACTTC

cdr3_length: 14
clone_size: once
v_call: TRBV18
d_call: .
j_call: TRBJ1-2
cdr3_aa: CASSSLDSIHGYTF
cdr3_nt: TGTGCCAGCTCGAGCCTTGACTCGATTCATGGCTACACCTTC

cdr3_length: 16
clone_size: .
v_call: TRBV6-4
d_call: .
j_call: TRBJ2-1
cdr3_aa: CASSGLAQSSYNEQFF
cdr3_nt: TGTGCCAGCAGTGGGCTAGCGCAAAGCTCCTACAATGAGCAGTTCTTC

cdr3_length: 18
clone_size: .
v_call: TRBV11-2
d_call: TRBD2
j_call: TRBJ2-5
cdr3_aa: CASSSRTGLAGREETQYF
cdr3_nt: TGTGCCAGCAGCTCAAGAACGGGACTAGCGGGAAGGGAAGAGACCCAGTACTTC

cdr3_length: 17
clone_size: .
v_call: TRBV18
d_call: .
j_call: TRBJ1-1
cdr3_aa: CASSRIQEYSMNTEAFF
cdr3_nt: TGTGCCAGCTCACGAATACAGGAGTACTCAATGAACACTGAAGCTTTCTTT

cdr3_length: 14
clone_size: .
v_call: TRBV14
d_call: .
j_call: TRBJ2-3
cdr3_aa: CASSQVRSTDTQYF
cdr3_nt: TGTGCCAGCAGCCAAGTCAGGAGCACAGATACGCAGTATTTT